Here is one TCR beta chain with its context. The method was immunoSEQ multiplex PCR; TCRdb's version includes in-frame clones alone and lacks a portion of them. This table holds around 300,000 clones, about 85% found once. The sample belongs to a study of Ad26.COV2.S vaccination and SARS-CoV-2 variants. Germline values: CDR1 MNHEY, CDR2 SMNVEV (reference sequence). Trimming cost V 2 bases and J 3 bases, with 12 bases left between them. This CDR3 has 15 residues. Described treatment: roughly 18 received Ad26.COV2.S at low or high dose, single or two shots; about 5 received placebo; per-sample allocation not given. Sampling was performed 63 days after the first vaccine or placebo injection.

This rearrangement joins TRBV27 to TRBJ2-3; tentatively, D is TRBD1 (7 bases). The TCR originated in a person aged 18-60 years who received the Ad26.COV2.S COVID-19 vaccine or a placebo. This specimen consisted of peripheral blood, obtained in a trial of Ad26.COV2.S vaccine versus placebo. As DNA, the CDR3 is TGTGCCAGCAGTTTAGAACAGGGGAGGACAGATACGCAGTATTTT. Residues: CASSLEQGRTDTQYF.